Below, 2 T cell receptor beta chains from the same sample are listed, as sequenced in a study of OX40 agonist ivuxolimab in advanced cancers. Libraries were prepared through the immunoSEQ multiplex PCR assay. TCRdb stores this immuneACCESS table with in-frame sequences only. Part of the clones is absent; in the studies checked, under half of the shortfall reflects unresolved V genes, and no reason is known for the rest. Within this sample are about 46,000 clones, with 82% of them counted one time only. Approximately 1.8% of the sample is in the top ten clones. The sequencing used CD4+ or CD8+ T cells sorted from blood, collected in a trial of the OX40 agonist ivuxolimab. These receptors originate from an adult with an advanced solid tumor such as melanoma, head and neck, liver or kidney cancer.

The table lists this clone with a count of one. The chain combines TRBV2 with TRBJ2-3; the D is unclear. CDR1 is SNHLY and CDR2 is FYNNEI in the germline V gene. The CDR3 length is 13 residues. The V end was cut by 2 bases, the J end by 3 bases, with 6 bases between. The CDR3 DNA reads as TGTGCCAGCAGTGAACGAATGACAGATACGCAGTATTTT. Protein: CASSERMTDTQYF.

The CDR3 spells CASSLDGQGGQPQHF. The DNA for the CDR3 is TGCGCCAGCAGCCTCGACGGACAGGGCGGGCAGCCCCAGCATTTT. The chain joins TRBV5-1 to TRBJ1-5; 8 nucleotides match TRBD1. There are 15 residues in the CDR3. V lost 4 bases to trimming and J lost 7 bases; unmatched junction nucleotides: 10. CDR1 and CDR2 from the germline V gene are SGHRS and YFSETQ.